The entry below describes one T cell receptor (beta chain). Its antigen is unidentified. Profiling relied on immunoSEQ multiplex PCR, and the TCRdb table lists in-frame clones only, not all of them. Found here are roughly 81,000 clones, approximately 82% of them singletons; the top ten hold 0.65% to 0.95%. These data are taken from a study of graft-versus-host responses after intestinal transplantation. On the study more broadly: Each recipient received a multivisceral, liver-intestinal, or isolated intestinal graft. Findings of the study overall: Early after transplant, HvG declines were associated with peak levels of circulating GvH clones.

This TCR came from a human donor who received an intestinal transplant. Specimen: unstimulated CD4+ T cells sorted from spleen or lymph node cells, collected before intestinal transplant.

The CDR3 loop reads CASSVEGVGDTEAFF. The CDR3 DNA reads TGTGCCAGCAGCGTAGAAGGCGTCGGGGACACTGAAGCTTTCTTT. The V and J genes are TRBV9 and TRBJ1-1; no reliable D call. The germline V gene has CDR1 SGDLS and CDR2 YYNGEE. The CDR3 has 15 amino acids. The V end was cut by 0 bases, the J end by 3 bases, with 12 bases between.